The 2 T cell receptor beta chains presented below share a single source sample, sequenced in a study of neurological immune-mediated disorders. One entry per CDR3 protein results from TCRdb running MiXCR on the 5' RACE reads. The profile shows approximately 47,000 distinct CDR3 sequences, over 9.5% of them singletons. The time point here: longitudinal time-point 3. What was sequenced was PBMCs. The receptors here all came from a male donor with HTLV-1-associated myelopathy (HAM/TSP).

This clonotype has ten or more counts. The chain has TRBV3-1 and TRBJ1-1, with 8 bases aligning to TRBD1. This CDR3 spans 16 amino acids. Germline V gene sequence: CDR1 LGHDT, CDR2 YNNKEL (reference sequence). With 1 base clipped from V and 1 base from J, the junction kept 5 bases outside the gene matches. CDR3: CASSQGRTGWNTEAFF. DNA of the CDR3: TGTGCCAGCAGCCAAGGTAGGACAGGGTGGAACACTGAAGCTTTCTTT.

This clonotype was picked up many times. V gene TRBV27 combines with J gene TRBJ2-3; TRBD1 aligns across 9 bases. Germline-derived CDR1 and CDR2 are MNHEY and SMNVEV (reference sequence). This CDR3 contains 15 residues. After removal of 1 base from V and 4 bases from J, the junction contained 3 bases not matched to a gene. CDR3 amino acids: CASSLLTGGPDTQYF. CDR3 sequence (DNA): TGTGCCAGCAGTTTATTGACAGGGGGTCCAGATACGCAGTATTTT.